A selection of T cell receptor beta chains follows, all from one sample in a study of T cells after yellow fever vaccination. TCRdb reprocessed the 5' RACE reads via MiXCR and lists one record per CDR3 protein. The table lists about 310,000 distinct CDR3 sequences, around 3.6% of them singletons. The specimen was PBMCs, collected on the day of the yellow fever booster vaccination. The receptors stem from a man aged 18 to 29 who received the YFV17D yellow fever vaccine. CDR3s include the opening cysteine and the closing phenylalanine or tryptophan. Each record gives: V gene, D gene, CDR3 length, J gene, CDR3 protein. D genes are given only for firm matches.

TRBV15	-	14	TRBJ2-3	CATSRVGGTDTQYF
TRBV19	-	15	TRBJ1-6	CASRSTPAFNSPLHF
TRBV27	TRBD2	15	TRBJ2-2	CASSHNTGGTGELFF
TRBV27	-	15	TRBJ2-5	CASTPRGRLSETQYF
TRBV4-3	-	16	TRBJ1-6	CASSLTAGDGDSPLHF
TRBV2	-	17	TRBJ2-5	CASSEARGRPGFETQYF
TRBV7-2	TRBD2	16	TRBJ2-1	CASSRLAGAGDHEQFF
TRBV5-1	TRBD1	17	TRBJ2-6	CASNEQGAKPGANVLTF
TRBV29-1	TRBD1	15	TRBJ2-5	CSVEAPQGVRETQYF
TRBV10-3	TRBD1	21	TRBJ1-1	CAISEFDRGLITNDPPSGAFF
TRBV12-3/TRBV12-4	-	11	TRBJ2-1	CASSFMNEQFF
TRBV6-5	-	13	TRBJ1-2	CASYSVAFYGYTF
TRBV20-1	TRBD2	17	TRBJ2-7	CSASAGAGDLLSYEQYF
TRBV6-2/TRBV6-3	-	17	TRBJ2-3	CASSNLLEGLSTDTQYF
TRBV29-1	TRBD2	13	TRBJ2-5	CSVTRGGLETQYF
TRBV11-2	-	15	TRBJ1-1	CASSPAQGGRTEAFF
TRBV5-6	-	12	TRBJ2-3	CASRSDRTTQYF
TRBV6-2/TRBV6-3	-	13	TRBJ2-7	CASSRQPTYEQYF
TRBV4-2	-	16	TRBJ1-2	CASSQDIWGDGYGYTF
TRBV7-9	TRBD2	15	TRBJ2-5	CASSLGASGEETQYF
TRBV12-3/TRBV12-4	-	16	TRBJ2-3	CASSFLVGHGTDTQYF
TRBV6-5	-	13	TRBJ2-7	CASRRASSYEQYF
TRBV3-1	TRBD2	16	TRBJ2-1	CASSQDVLARFNEQFF
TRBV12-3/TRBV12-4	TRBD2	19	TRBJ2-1	CASSPGTSGGVSATNEQFF
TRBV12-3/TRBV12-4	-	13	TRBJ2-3	CASSFPWTDTQYF
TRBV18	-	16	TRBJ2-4	CASSLSQGGTKNIQYF
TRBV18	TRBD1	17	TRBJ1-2	CASSPQDRGVGYYGYTF
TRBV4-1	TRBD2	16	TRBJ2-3	CASSQDGLAGTDTQYF
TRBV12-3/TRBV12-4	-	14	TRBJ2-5	CASTDSGTQETQYF
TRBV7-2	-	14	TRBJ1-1	CASSLFGGDTEAFF
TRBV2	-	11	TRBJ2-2	CASSEPGELFF
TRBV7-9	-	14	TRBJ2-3	CATRDYVRADTQYF
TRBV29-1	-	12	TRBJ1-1	CSVELGGAEAFF
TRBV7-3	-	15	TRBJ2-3	CASSLTAASTDTQYF
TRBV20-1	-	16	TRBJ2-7	CSARDHRLTGWGEQYF
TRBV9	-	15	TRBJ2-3	CASSVAPGPTDTQYF
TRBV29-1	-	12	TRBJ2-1	CSVVGPYNEQFF
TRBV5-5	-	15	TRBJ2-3	CASSLFSQSTDTQYF
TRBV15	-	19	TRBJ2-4	CATSLESRQDWGAKNIQYF
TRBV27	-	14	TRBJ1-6	CASRLGGVGSPLHF
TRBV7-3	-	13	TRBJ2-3	CASSSPGGDTQYF
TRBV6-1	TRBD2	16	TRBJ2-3	CASRTSLAGVTDTQYF
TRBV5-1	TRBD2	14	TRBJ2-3	CASKGGGNTDTQYF
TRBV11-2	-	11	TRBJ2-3	CASSSADTQYF
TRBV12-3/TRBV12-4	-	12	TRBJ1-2	CASSLPGFGYTF